This TCR beta chain was identified in a study of cytomegalovirus exposure and HLA in healthy donors. General study points: Most observed TCR sequences were rare, whereas some public TCRs were detected in many donors. Both high specificity and high sensitivity reportedly marked the classifier's diagnosis of cytomegalovirus status. Specific recognition of CMV antigens was confirmed in vitro for a few chains (all CMV-associated).

The CDR3 spans 15 residues. In germline, CDR1 is SGHVS, CDR2 FQNEAQ. The J segment lost 4 bases and the V segment lost 4 bases, leaving 3 bases of the junction unmatched. As for this clone: The antigen remains undetermined.

Assay: immunoSEQ multiplex PCR; the TCRdb copy retains only in-frame clones and omits some. The sample lists tens of thousands of clones, roughly 94% occurring once. The clonotype originates from a man younger than 35 in good health and CMV-seropositive. Sequences were obtained from PBMCs. The chain uses TRBV7-8 and TRBJ2-2; 10 bases align to TRBD1. The CDR3 is CASSSDRGPTGELFF. CDR3 nucleotides: TGTGCCAGCAGCTCCGACAGGGGGCCCACCGGGGAGCTGTTTTTT.